Listed here are 18 T cell receptor beta chains from one sample, sequenced in a study of cytotoxic CD8 clonotypes in ibrutinib-treated CLL. Sequenced by immunoSEQ multiplex PCR; TCRdb stores in-frame clones only, minus some. Here the sample spans about 300,000 clones, roughly 67% being singletons. The specimen comprised PBMCs, sampled after 36 months of ibrutinib treatment. The receptors were sampled from a human donor with chronic lymphocytic leukemia.

This chain uses TRBV7-8 with TRBJ1-4, with TRBD1 as a possible D gene (5 bases). The germline V and J ends were trimmed by 4 bases and 4 bases, with 22 bases remaining between them. The CDR3 has 18 residues. Germline V gene data show CDR1 as SGHVS and CDR2 as FQNEAQ. This CDR3 is CASSSGAAEKRLNEKLFF. The CDR3 coding sequence is TGTGCCAGCAGCTCCGGGGCAGCCGAGAAACGACTTAATGAAAAACTGTTTTTT.

This clone showed up just once. This CDR3 is CASSSADRGELFF. The CDR3 nucleotides are TGTGCCAGCAGCTCCGCCGACAGGGGGGAGCTGTTTTTT. V usage is TRBV7-9 and J usage is TRBJ2-2, with a tentative D call TRBD1 (6 bases). V gave up 4 bases and J gave up 8 bases, with 11 bases separating them. Germline CDR1 and CDR2: SEHNR and FQNEAQ (reference sequence). The CDR3 spans 13 residues.

This clone was observed a handful of times. V and J are TRBV29-1 and TRBJ1-2; perhaps TRBD1 as D (6 bases). CDR3 length equals 12 residues. Trimming cost V 7 bases and J 3 bases, with 12 bases left between them. The V gene's germline CDR1 is SQVTM and CDR2 ANQGSEA. CDR3 nucleotides: TGCAGCGCCCCGACAGGAGACTATGGCTACACCTTC. Protein sequence: CSAPTGDYGYTF.

The CDR3 region is CASSFSSGNTIYF. CDR3 DNA: TGTGCCAGCAGCTTTAGCTCTGGAAACACCATATATTTT. The V gene is TRBV5-6, the J gene TRBJ1-3; unclear D gene. V lost 2 bases to trimming and J lost 0 bases, with 3 bases between them. The CDR3 spans 13 residues. Looked up from germline, CDR1 is SGHDT and CDR2 is YYEEEE.

The chain uses TRBV7-9 and TRBJ2-7; 7 bases line up with TRBD1. The CDR3 contains 17 residues. The germline CDR1 and CDR2 sequences are SEHNR and FQNEAQ (reference sequence). V shed 4 bases and J 3 bases; nucleotides not matched to a gene: 15. CDR3 sequence: CASSYDREDPRYYEQYF. The CDR3 DNA reads TGTGCCAGCAGCTACGACAGGGAAGACCCCAGGTACTACGAGCAGTACTTC.

The CDR3 spells CASSDTGGAGYGYTF. The CDR3 coding sequence is TGTGCCAGCAGTGATACAGGGGGCGCAGGATATGGCTACACCTTC. The chain carries TRBV25-1 and TRBJ1-2, with TRBD1 matching over 9 bases. The length of the CDR3 is 15 residues. V shed 3 bases, J shed 5 bases, and the junction held 7 bases outside the gene matches. The germline V gene has CDR1 MGHDK and CDR2 SYGVNS.

The chain combines TRBV4-1 with TRBJ2-3, with 9 nucleotides matching TRBD2. The CDR3 covers 16 residues. V dropped 0 bases and J dropped 2; count of bases not matched to a gene: 3. CDR1 and CDR2 (germline): MGHRA, YSYEKL. CDR3 in amino acids: CASSQESSGATDTQYF. CDR3 in DNA: TGCGCCAGCAGCCAAGAGTCTAGCGGGGCCACAGATACGCAGTATTTT.

This clone was observed once. This chain joins TRBV27 and TRBJ1-2; tentatively, D is TRBD1 (5 bases). Looked up from germline, CDR1 is MNHEY and CDR2 is SMNVEV (reference sequence). The CDR3 has 15 amino acids. V lost 4 bases, J lost 1 base, and 13 bases lay in between. CDR3: CASSSSGPSNYGYTF. As DNA, the CDR3 is TGTGCCAGCAGTTCCTCAGGGCCGAGTAACTATGGCTACACCTTC.

This clone was recorded once. Written as DNA, the CDR3 is TGCGCCAGCAGCCAAGATCCAGCGGCGGAGACCCAGTACTTC. Translated: CASSQDPAAETQYF. This chain links TRBV4-1 with TRBJ2-5, with D possibly matching TRBD2 (5 bases). V was clipped by 0 bases and J by 5 bases, with 10 bases between them. This CDR3 is built from 14 residues. From germline, CDR1 is MGHRA and CDR2 YSYEKL.

This chain joins TRBV15 and TRBJ2-3, with D maybe TRBD1 (5 bases). The V end was cut by 1 base, the J end by 1 base, with 12 bases between. CDR3 length: 16 amino acids. Germline values: CDR1 LNHNV, CDR2 YYDKDF (reference sequence). The CDR3 nucleotides are TGTGCCACCAGCAGAGTTCAGGGTTGGGGCACAGATACGCAGTATTTT. Protein product: CATSRVQGWGTDTQYF.

The rearrangement uses TRBV2 and TRBJ2-5, with 7 bases that match TRBD1. With V trimmed by 4 bases and J by 2 bases, 1 base remained unmatched. The CDR3 has 13 residues. Per germline, CDR1 SNHLY and CDR2 FYNNEI. The DNA for the CDR3 is TGTGCCAGCAGTGGGGGACAGCAAGAGACCCAGTACTTC. Protein: CASSGGQQETQYF.

V and J are TRBV9 and TRBJ2-1, with unresolved D. The germline V and J ends were trimmed by 2 bases and 7 bases, with 10 bases remaining between them. CDR1 SGDLS and CDR2 YYNGEE come from the germline V gene. The CDR3 is 13 residues long. CDR3 protein: CASSVSSLNEQFF. In DNA, the CDR3 is TGTGCCAGCAGCGTCAGTTCCCTGAATGAGCAGTTCTTC.

V and J are TRBV9 and TRBJ1-1; D gene uncertain. The length of the CDR3 is 16 residues. Trimming removed 0 bases from V and 2 bases from J, with 14 bases in between. Germline V gene data show CDR1 as SGDLS and CDR2 as YYNGEE. CDR3 nucleotide sequence: TGTGCCAGCAGCGTAGGGCCGCTCGTCGTTAACACTGAAGCTTTCTTT. Amino acid sequence: CASSVGPLVVNTEAFF. Drawing the rest from reference TRBV9 and TRBJ1-1, the complete variable domain is DSGVTQTPKHLITATGQRVTLRCSPRSGDLSVYWYQQSLDQGLQFLIQYYNGEERAKGNILERFSAQQFPDLHSELNLSSLELGDSALYFCASSVGPLVVNTEAFFGQGTRLTVV.

This clone was observed a handful of times. This rearrangement joins TRBV20-1 to TRBJ2-7; 7 positions match TRBD2. J was trimmed by 7 bases and V by 1 base; bases with no gene match: 1. Germline V gene lookup returns CDR1 DFQATT and CDR2 SNEGSKA (reference sequence). The CDR3 runs 11 residues. The CDR3 protein is CSARGLAEQYF. In DNA form, the CDR3 reads TGCAGTGCTAGAGGACTAGCAGAGCAGTACTTC.

The rearrangement uses TRBV6-5 and TRBJ2-3; TRBD1 might be the D (6 bases). Germline V lookup: CDR1 MNHEY, CDR2 SVGAGI. The CDR3 totals 14 residues. Trimming removed 6 bases at V and 3 bases at J, with 13 bases between. The CDR3 sequence: CASSRDMGTDTQYF. CDR3 DNA sequence: TGTGCCAGCAGCAGGGACATGGGTACAGATACGCAGTATTTT.

V and J are TRBV19 and TRBJ2-7; TRBD2 matches at 10 bases. Germline CDR1 reads LNHDA; CDR2 reads SQIVND (reference sequence). CDR3 length: 14 residues. The J segment lost 2 bases and the V segment lost 10 bases, leaving 8 bases of the junction unmatched. The CDR3 loop reads CATTPTSGPYEQYF. Written as DNA, the CDR3 is TGTGCCACGACCCCGACTAGCGGGCCCTACGAGCAGTACTTC.

The CDR3 protein is CSTHLGETQYF. The CDR3 DNA follows: TGCAGTACCCATTTGGGAGAGACCCAGTACTTC. The gene calls are TRBV20-1 and TRBJ2-5, with unresolved D. The germline gives CDR1 DFQATT, CDR2 SNEGSKA (reference sequence). The V and J ends lost 8 bases and 4 bases respectively, with 11 bases between them. The CDR3 extends over 11 amino acids.

The chain combines TRBV4-3 with TRBJ2-7, with 11 bases lining up with TRBD1. The germline gives CDR1 LGHNA, CDR2 YSLEER. The trim removed 1 base at V and 4 bases at J, leaving 6 bases unmatched. This CDR3 spans 16 amino acids. The CDR3 bases are TGCGCCAGCAGCCAAGTGTGGACAGGGGGCCGGTACGAGCAGTACTTC. Its translation is CASSQVWTGGRYEQYF.